These 32 T cell receptor beta chains came from one sample sequenced in a study of cytomegalovirus exposure and HLA in healthy donors. The primer mix had 60 Vbeta and 13 Jbeta primers. The repertoire was sequenced with immunoSEQ multiplex PCR; TCRdb's copy has only in-frame clones and lacks some. The repertoire holds approximately 120,000 clones, with more than 60% as singletons. The sequencing sample was made of PBMCs. The source is a female donor in good health and CMV-seronegative.

This clone was observed a single time. The rearrangement uses TRBV10-1 and TRBJ1-1; D possibly corresponds to TRBD1 (5 bases). Germline-derived CDR1 and CDR2 are WNHNN and SYGVQD (reference sequence). V lost 2 bases, J lost 8 bases, and 24 bases lay in between. The CDR3 runs to 17 residues. CDR3 region: CASSEDLRRTGGSEAFF. The CDR3 DNA follows: TGCGCCAGCAGTGAGGACCTTCGCAGAACTGGGGGGAGCGAAGCTTTCTTT.

This chain links TRBV6-5 with TRBJ1-6; D ambiguous. Trimming removed 4 bases from V and 10 bases from J, with 11 bases in between. CDR1 is MNHEY and CDR2 is SVGAGI in the germline V gene. The CDR3 consists of 13 residues. The CDR3, as DNA: TGTGCCAGCAGTTCAGCAGCGGCGTCACCCCTCCACTTT. It encodes CASSSAAASPLHF.

This chain uses TRBV6-6 with TRBJ1-2, with 8 bases that match TRBD1. V trimming: 6 bases; J trimming: 3 bases; junction bases outside the gene matches: 9. Germline lookup yields CDR1 MNHNY and CDR2 SVGAGI (reference sequence). The CDR3 spans 15 residues. This CDR3 is CASRNPTGDDYGYTF. DNA for the CDR3: TGTGCCAGCAGGAATCCGACAGGGGATGACTATGGCTACACCTTC.

In this sample, this clone turned up a few times. The CDR3 loop reads CASSDSSGSYNEQFF. The CDR3 DNA is TGTGCCAGCAGTGACTCTAGCGGCTCCTACAATGAGCAGTTCTTC. This chain joins TRBV6-4 and TRBJ2-1; D might be TRBD2 (6 bases). This CDR3 region has 15 residues. The V gene's germline CDR1 is MRHNA and CDR2 SNTAGT. Trimming shortened V by 0 bases and J by 0 bases, and 6 bases separated the two germline ends.

The J gene is TRBJ2-7, the V gene TRBV5-6; TRBD1 is a possible D gene (5 bases). From germline, CDR1 is SGHDT and CDR2 YYEEEE. CDR3 length: 15 amino acids. The V end was cut by 4 bases, the J end by 2 bases, with 16 bases between. The CDR3 DNA sequence: TGTGCCAGCAGCCGGTGGGGCGGCCAGGCCTACGAGCAGTACTTC. It yields the protein CASSRWGGQAYEQYF. The whole variable domain, filled in from reference TRBV5-6 and TRBJ2-7, reads DAGVTQSPTHLIKTRGQQVTLRCSPKSGHDTVSWYQQALGQGPQFIFQYYEEEERQRGNFPDRFSGHQFPNYSSELNVNALLLGDSALYLCASSRWGGQAYEQYFGPGTRLTVT.

The chain carries TRBV7-6 and TRBJ2-3, with 11 bases aligning to TRBD2. Germline trimming cut 5 bases from V and 1 base from J; bases unmatched to any gene: 5. The CDR3 sequence is 16 residues long. Per germline, CDR1 SGHVS and CDR2 FNYEAQ. The CDR3, as DNA: TGTGCCAGCAGCCCCCTAGCGGGGGGTGGCACAGATACGCAGTATTTT. It translates to CASSPLAGGGTDTQYF.

The chain uses TRBV27 and TRBJ2-7; TRBD2 aligns across 7 bases. The V gene end was trimmed by 2 bases and the J gene end by 6 bases; junction bases not matched to a gene: 7. CDR3 length equals 14 residues. The germline CDR1 and CDR2 sequences are MNHEY and SMNVEV (reference sequence). For the CDR3, the DNA is TGTGCCAGCAGTTTAGGACTAGGAACGAGCGAGCAGTACTTC. As protein: CASSLGLGTSEQYF.

The chain joins TRBV6-6 to TRBJ1-4, with 7 bases identical to TRBD1. Looked up from germline, CDR1 is MNHNY and CDR2 is SVGAGI (reference sequence). The CDR3 is 14 amino acids. J gave up 4 bases and V 7 bases, and 6 bases lay outside the gene matches. CDR3 loop: CASTLDRINEKLFF. CDR3 DNA: TGTGCCAGCACCTTGGACAGGATTAATGAAAAACTGTTTTTT.

The rearrangement uses TRBV14 and TRBJ1-1; 9 bases fit TRBD1. Germline values: CDR1 SGHDN, CDR2 FVKESK. The CDR3 contains 14 residues. After removal of 2 bases from V and 2 bases from J, the junction contained 0 bases not matched to a gene. The CDR3 spells CASSQTGGNTEAFF. CDR3 in DNA: TGTGCCAGCAGCCAAACAGGGGGCAACACTGAAGCTTTCTTT.

The chain employs TRBV5-5 and TRBJ1-4; TRBD1 aligns across 7 bases. V lost 3 bases, J lost 8 bases, and 10 bases stayed unmatched. This CDR3 has 15 amino acids. Germline values: CDR1 SGHKS, CDR2 YYEKEE (reference sequence). CDR3 in DNA: TGTGCCAGCAGCTCGCGATGGCAGGGGGACGAAAAACTGTTTTTT. Encoded protein: CASSSRWQGDEKLFF.

The rearrangement uses TRBV19 and TRBJ1-2; 12 bases are shared with TRBD1. The ends lost 7 bases at V and 3 bases at J; junction bases unmatched: 12. Germline V gene data show CDR1 as LNHDA and CDR2 as SQIVND (reference sequence). This CDR3 is 17 amino acids long. In DNA form, the CDR3 reads TGTGCCAGTATCCCGGGACAGGGGGCGGCGGTTGACTATGGCTACACCTTC. It yields the protein CASIPGQGAAVDYGYTF.

V gene TRBV19 combines with J gene TRBJ1-3; no clear D gene. The germline gives CDR1 LNHDA, CDR2 SQIVND (reference sequence). With 1 base removed from V and 0 bases from J, the gap between germline ends came to 13 bases. The CDR3 extends over 17 amino acids. CDR3 sequence: CASSIGAGQVSGNTIYF. The CDR3 coding sequence is TGTGCCAGTAGTATAGGGGCCGGCCAGGTCTCTGGAAACACCATATATTTT.

This clone was counted a few times. The gene calls are TRBV6-5 and TRBJ2-3; 13 bases are shared with TRBD2. The CDR3 is 14 amino acids. The trim removed 11 bases at V and 2 bases at J, leaving 4 bases unmatched. From germline, CDR1 is MNHEY and CDR2 SVGAGI. The DNA of the CDR3 is TGTGCCGGCGGGACTAGCGGGGACACAGATACGCAGTATTTT. Its translation is CAGGTSGDTDTQYF.

The chain joins TRBV7-8 to TRBJ2-3, with 13 bases identical to TRBD2. The V gene end was trimmed by 4 bases and the J gene end by 1 base; junction bases not matched to a gene: 14. Per germline, CDR1 SGHVS and CDR2 FQNEAQ. This CDR3 has 20 residues. CDR3 nucleotide sequence: TGTGCCAGCAGCTCCGGACTAGCGGGGGCCCAGATTACACGCACAGATACGCAGTATTTT. This translates into CASSSGLAGAQITRTDTQYF.

In its sample, this clone was seen a few times. The J gene is TRBJ1-3, the V gene TRBV2; D is possibly TRBD1 (6 bases). The ends were cut back, 10 bases at V and 1 base at J, with 20 bases in the middle. The length of the CDR3 is 16 residues. Germline-derived CDR1 and CDR2 are SNHLY and FYNNEI. CDR3 in amino acids: CATNGGQGSSGNTIYF. The DNA for the CDR3 is TGTGCCACTAATGGCGGGCAGGGGTCTTCTGGAAACACCATATATTTT.

This chain joins TRBV5-4 and TRBJ1-6, with 7 positions matching TRBD1. Losses at the gene ends were 3 bases for V and 10 bases for J; bases not matched to a gene: 7. This CDR3 region has 14 residues. Germline V gene data show CDR1 as SGHNT and CDR2 as YYREEE (reference sequence). The DNA of the CDR3 is TGTGCCAGCAGCTCAACAGGGGCCTCCTCACCCCTCCACTTT. Its translation is CASSSTGASSPLHF. Complete variable domain (other parts from reference TRBV5-4 and TRBJ1-6): ETGVTQSPTHLIKTRGQQVTLRCSSQSGHNTVSWYQQALGQGPQFIFQYYREEENGRGNFPPRFSGLQFPNYSSELNVNALELDDSALYLCASSSTGASSPLHFGNGTRLTVT.

The gene calls are TRBV6-6 and TRBJ2-3; 10 positions match TRBD1. With 8 bases clipped from V and 7 bases from J, the junction kept 6 bases outside the gene matches. This CDR3 has 13 amino acids. The germline V gene encodes CDR1 MNHNY and CDR2 SVGAGI (reference sequence). The CDR3 loop is CASGLGQGNTQYF. CDR3 nucleotides: TGTGCCAGCGGGTTGGGACAGGGGAATACGCAGTATTTT.

This clone came up a few times. This chain connects TRBV7-9 to TRBJ1-1, with TRBD1 matching 8 bases. Per germline, CDR1 SEHNR and CDR2 FQNEAQ (reference sequence). The CDR3 covers 13 residues. J lost 3 bases, V lost 9 bases, and 6 bases had no gene match. This CDR3 is CASTGTGYTEAFF. CDR3 nucleotide sequence: TGTGCCAGTACCGGGACAGGTTACACTGAAGCTTTCTTT.

The CDR3, as DNA: TGTGCCAGCAGTGATAACCTAAGGACAGGGGTCTACAATGAGCAGTTCTTC. This translates into CASSDNLRTGVYNEQFF. The chain employs TRBV25-1 and TRBJ2-1, with TRBD1 matching over 9 bases. The CDR3 runs to 17 residues. The germline V gene has CDR1 MGHDK and CDR2 SYGVNS. V was pared by 3 bases and J by 3 bases, with 9 bases of the junction left unmatched.

This clone appeared a few times. This chain joins TRBV7-6 and TRBJ2-7; tentative D call: TRBD1 (7 bases). The CDR3 is 14 residues long. Trimming pared 2 bases from V and 0 bases from J, leaving 8 bases between. Germline loops: CDR1 SGHVS, CDR2 FNYEAQ. CDR3 bases: TGTGCCAGCAGCTTACAGGGGGGCTCCTACGAGCAGTACTTC. As protein: CASSLQGGSYEQYF.

This chain joins TRBV10-3 and TRBJ1-6, with D possibly TRBD1 on 6 matching bases. Germline CDR1 ENHRY, CDR2 SYGVKD. The CDR3 contains 16 residues. Trimming removed 4 bases from V and 7 bases from J, with 17 bases in between. The CDR3 region is CAISAFNRDGNSPLHF. The CDR3 bases are TGTGCCATCAGTGCCTTTAACAGGGATGGCAATTCACCCCTCCACTTT.

This chain uses TRBV28 with TRBJ1-1; D perhaps matches TRBD1 (6 bases). The CDR3 covers 15 residues. Germline CDR1 is MDHEN and CDR2 is SYDVKM. With 2 bases removed from V and 2 bases from J, the gap between germline ends came to 12 bases. The CDR3: CASSLRGSLNTEAFF. CDR3 bases: TGTGCCAGCAGTTTAAGGGGGAGTTTAAACACTGAAGCTTTCTTT.

The chain is built from TRBV30 and TRBJ2-1; 8 bases map to TRBD2. This CDR3 has 13 amino acids. V dropped 0 bases and J dropped 6; count of bases not matched to a gene: 1. Per the germline V gene, CDR1 is GTSNPN and CDR2 is SVGIG (reference sequence). CDR3 residues: CAWSVGLGNEQFF. CDR3 nucleotide sequence: TGTGCCTGGAGTGTGGGACTAGGCAATGAGCAGTTCTTC.

The chain combines TRBV27 with TRBJ2-7; 7 bases line up with TRBD1. The CDR3 length is 14 residues. The V and J ends lost 2 bases and 2 bases, in that order; junction bases with no gene match: 3. Germline CDR1 is MNHEY and CDR2 is SMNVEV (reference sequence). CDR3 sequence (DNA): TGTGCCAGCAGTTTAAACAGGGGTCCCTACGAGCAGTACTTC. It codes for CASSLNRGPYEQYF.

This clone was seen a single time. The chain's CDR3 is CASSRTGVSQPQHF. The CDR3 DNA reads as TGTGCCAGCAGCCGAACGGGTGTAAGTCAGCCCCAGCATTTT. The rearrangement links TRBV6-1 to TRBJ1-5; no definite D call. Germline values: CDR1 MNHNS, CDR2 SASEGT. The V and J ends lost 6 bases and 6 bases respectively, with 15 bases between them. The CDR3 loop spans 14 amino acids.

V and J are TRBV25-1 and TRBJ2-7; 9 bases are shared with TRBD1. Germline values: CDR1 MGHDK, CDR2 SYGVNS. The CDR3 is 16 amino acids. V was clipped by 4 bases and J by 1 base; unmatched bases: 8. CDR3 amino acids: CASSVNRDRVSYEQYF. The CDR3 DNA reads TGTGCCAGCAGTGTTAACCGGGACAGGGTATCCTACGAGCAGTACTTC.

This clone was observed a handful of times. V is TRBV4-3 and J is TRBJ2-3; tentative D call: TRBD2 (6 bases). The CDR3 loop spans 15 amino acids. Trimming left V 1 base short and J 6 bases short, with 14 bases between. Germline CDR1 LGHNA, CDR2 YSLEER. CDR3 bases: TGCGCCAGCAGCCAAGGGAGACTAGGCGCTGATACGCAGTATTTT. It is translated as CASSQGRLGADTQYF.

This sequence joins TRBV9 and TRBJ2-3, with 7 nucleotides matching TRBD2. V lost 7 bases and J lost 4; bases outside the gene matches: 12. This CDR3 is 15 amino acids long. The germline gives CDR1 SGDLS, CDR2 YYNGEE. Here the CDR3 reads CASHSPGGPSDTQYF. CDR3 DNA sequence: TGTGCCAGCCATAGCCCGGGGGGTCCGTCAGATACGCAGTATTTT.

V is TRBV15 and J is TRBJ1-4; the D gene is possibly TRBD1 (6 bases). Per germline, CDR1 LNHNV and CDR2 YYDKDF (reference sequence). This CDR3 spans 15 amino acids. The V gene lost 6 bases and the J gene lost 7 bases, with 18 bases spanning the gap. CDR3 DNA sequence: TGTGCCACCAGGGGGGGGCCGGGGGAGAGTGAAAAACTGTTTTTT. Translation: CATRGGPGESEKLFF.

CDR3 bases: TGTGCCAGCAGTGACCAGGCGGGGGCCCTCGGTGAGCAGTTCTTC. Translated, it gives CASSDQAGALGEQFF. The V and J genes are TRBV6-4 and TRBJ2-1, with a tentative D call TRBD2 (7 bases). Trimming removed 2 bases from V and 9 bases from J, with 17 bases in between. Germline CDR1 reads MRHNA; CDR2 reads SNTAGT. The CDR3 runs 15 residues.

The chain employs TRBV7-6 and TRBJ2-5; 7 positions match TRBD2. The V and J ends lost 5 bases and 2 bases, in that order; junction bases with no gene match: 2. The germline gives CDR1 SGHVS, CDR2 FNYEAQ. The CDR3 spans 13 residues. The CDR3 DNA sequence: TGTGCCAGCAGCCCGGGGGGTCAAGAGACCCAGTACTTC. It translates to CASSPGGQETQYF.

The J gene is TRBJ2-6, the V gene TRBV4-2; TRBD1 agrees at 8 bases. The ends lost 4 bases at V and 6 bases at J; junction bases unmatched: 8. This CDR3 comprises 16 residues. Germline V lookup: CDR1 LGHNA, CDR2 YNFKEQ. CDR3 nucleotide sequence: TGTGCCAGCAGCCTAATTGGACAGGGAAAGGCCAACGTCCTGACTTTC. Translating it yields CASSLIGQGKANVLTF.